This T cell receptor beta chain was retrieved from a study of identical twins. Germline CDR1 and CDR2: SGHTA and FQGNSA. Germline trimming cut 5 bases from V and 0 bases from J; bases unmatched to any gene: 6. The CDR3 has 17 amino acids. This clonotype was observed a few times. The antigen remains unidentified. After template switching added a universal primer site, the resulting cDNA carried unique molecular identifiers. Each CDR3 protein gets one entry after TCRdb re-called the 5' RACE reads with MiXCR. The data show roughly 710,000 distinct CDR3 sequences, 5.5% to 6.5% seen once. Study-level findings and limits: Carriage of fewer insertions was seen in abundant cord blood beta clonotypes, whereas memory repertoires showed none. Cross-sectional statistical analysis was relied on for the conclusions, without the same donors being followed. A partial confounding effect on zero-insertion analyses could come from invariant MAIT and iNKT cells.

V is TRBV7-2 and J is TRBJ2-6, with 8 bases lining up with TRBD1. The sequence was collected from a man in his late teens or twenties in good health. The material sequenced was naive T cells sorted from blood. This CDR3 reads CASSGGTGISGANVLTF. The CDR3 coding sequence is TGTGCCAGCAGCGGCGGGACAGGAATCTCTGGGGCCAACGTCCTGACTTTC.